This T cell receptor beta chain comes out of a study of T cell responses to AZD1222 COVID-19 vaccine. Data came from immunoSEQ multiplex PCR; TCRdb stores just in-frame clones and leaves some out. This table has about 170,000 clones, roughly 92% appearing once. This clone was detected once. Antigen: not known. Findings and caveats of the study: It was only after the peak T cell response that any repertoires were sampled.

Germline V CDR1 and CDR2: MNHEY, SVGEGT. This CDR3 contains 15 residues. The V gene end was trimmed by 2 bases and the J gene end by 4 bases; junction bases not matched to a gene: 6. This TCR was sampled from an adult in good health. The material was peripheral blood, obtained on day 0 of AZD1222 vaccination. This rearrangement joins TRBV6-2 or TRBV6-3 to TRBJ1-1; 8 nucleotides line up with TRBD1. The CDR3 loop reads CASSYRTGWGTEAFF. CDR3 nucleotide sequence: TGTGCCAGCAGTTACCGGACAGGGTGGGGCACTGAAGCTTTCTTT.